This T cell receptor (beta chain) derives from a study of cytomegalovirus exposure and HLA in healthy donors. Points from the study as a whole: Subsequent analysis showed first-cohort TCR clusters tending to co-occur in roughly 130 validation repertoires.

The table lists this clone with a count of one. What it binds is unknown. Assay used: immunoSEQ multiplex PCR; TCRdb lists only in-frame clones, some missing. The sample shows about 89,000 clones, 84% of them seen only once. V dropped 7 bases and J dropped 8 bases, with 17 bases sitting between them. The CDR3 covers 14 residues. Germline CDR1 reads MDHEN; CDR2 reads SYDVKM. The chain employs TRBV28 and TRBJ1-4; D gene unclear. The material sequenced was PBMCs. The source is a woman aged 18-35 years in good health and CMV-seropositive. CDR3: CASITAGYGEKLFF. Here the CDR3 DNA reads TGTGCCAGCATTACCGCGGGGTACGGAGAAAAACTGTTTTTT.